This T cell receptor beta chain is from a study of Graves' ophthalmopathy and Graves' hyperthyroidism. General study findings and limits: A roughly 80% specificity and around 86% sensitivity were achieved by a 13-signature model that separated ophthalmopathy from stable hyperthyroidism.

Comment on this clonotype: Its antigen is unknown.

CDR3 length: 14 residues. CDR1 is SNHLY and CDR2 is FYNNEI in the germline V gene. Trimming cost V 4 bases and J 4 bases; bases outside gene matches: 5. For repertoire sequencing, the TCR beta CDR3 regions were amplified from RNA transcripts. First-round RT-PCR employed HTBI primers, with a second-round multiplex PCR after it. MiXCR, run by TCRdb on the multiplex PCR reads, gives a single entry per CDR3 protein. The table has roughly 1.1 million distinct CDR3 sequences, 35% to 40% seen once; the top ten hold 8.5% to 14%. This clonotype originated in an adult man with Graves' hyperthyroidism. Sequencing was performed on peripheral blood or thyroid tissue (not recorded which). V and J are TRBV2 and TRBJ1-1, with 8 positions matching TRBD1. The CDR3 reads CASSVGQASTEAFF. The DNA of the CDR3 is TGTGCCAGCAGTGTGGGACAGGCCAGCACTGAAGCTTTCTTT.